A single sample gave rise to the 10 T cell receptor beta chains below, sequenced in a study of blood T cell repertoires in COVID-19. Sequencing was performed with immunoSEQ multiplex PCR; in TCRdb, only in-frame clones are kept and a portion is missing. This sample has 250,000 to 300,000 clones; around nine tenths occur once, and the top ten carry roughly 1.1%. Sequenced: PBMCs or T cells enriched from blood (not recorded which). These receptors all stem from a woman in her thirties who had recovered from COVID-19.

The chain carries TRBV6-2 or TRBV6-3 and TRBJ2-7; 10 positions match TRBD2. The CDR3 length is 14 residues. Germline V lookup: CDR1 MNHEY, CDR2 SVGEGT. The junction had 2 bases not matched to a gene; V was cut back by 6 bases and J by 0 bases. The CDR3 nucleotides are TGTGCCAGCAGCCCTAGCGGGAGCTCCTACGAGCAGTACTTC. Residues: CASSPSGSSYEQYF.

This chain uses TRBV2 with TRBJ2-3, with 7 bases that match TRBD2. This CDR3 comprises 15 residues. After removal of 4 bases from V and 8 bases from J, the junction contained 12 bases not matched to a gene. Per germline, CDR1 SNHLY and CDR2 FYNNEI. The CDR3 loop reads CASSGSSGPQVTQYF. The CDR3 coding sequence is TGTGCCAGCAGTGGGTCTAGCGGACCTCAGGTTACGCAGTATTTT.

The gene calls are TRBV9 and TRBJ2-7; 10 nucleotides agree with TRBD2. The CDR3 loop spans 15 amino acids. Unmatched junction bases numbered 4, after V lost 0 bases and J lost 4 bases. Germline loops: CDR1 SGDLS, CDR2 YYNGEE. The CDR3 is CASSVGTSGTYEQYF. The CDR3 nucleotides read TGTGCCAGCAGCGTAGGGACTAGCGGAACATACGAGCAGTACTTC.

The V call is TRBV4-1, the J call TRBJ1-5, with D uncertain. The CDR3 contains 15 residues. The V end lost 1 base, the J end lost 1 base, and 8 bases lay between the germline ends. CDR1 is MGHRA, CDR2 YSYEKL, per germline. CDR3 sequence reads: CASSQVQESNQPQHF. The CDR3 DNA follows: TGCGCCAGCAGCCAAGTGCAGGAAAGCAATCAGCCCCAGCATTTT.

CDR3 sequence: CASSLGTGTSGRLNIQYF. The CDR3 bases are TGTGCCAGCAGCTTAGGCACGGGGACTAGCGGGAGGCTTAACATTCAGTACTTC. The V call is TRBV7-9, the J call TRBJ2-4; 15 bases are shared with TRBD2. CDR1 is SEHNR, CDR2 FQNEAQ, per germline (reference sequence). V lost 1 base and J lost 7; bases outside the gene matches: 8. The CDR3 runs to 18 residues.

This chain links TRBV12-5 with TRBJ2-3; D is uncertain. From germline, CDR1 is LGHNT and CDR2 FRNRAP. V lost 6 bases and J 3 bases, leaving 7 bases between the germline ends. The CDR3 consists of 12 residues. DNA for the CDR3: TGTGCTAGTGGCCTTACTACAGATACGCAGTATTTT. Translation: CASGLTTDTQYF.

The CDR3 bases are TGTGCCAGCAGTTCCCCACTAGCGGGATGGGAGCTGTTTTTT. Translating it yields CASSSPLAGWELFF. The chain carries TRBV6-2 or TRBV6-3 and TRBJ2-2, with 10 positions matching TRBD2. CDR3 length equals 14 residues. Germline-derived CDR1 and CDR2 are MNHEY and SVGEGT. Germline trimming cut 4 bases from V and 9 bases from J; bases unmatched to any gene: 5.

This chain connects TRBV25-1 to TRBJ1-6; D unclear. From germline, CDR1 is MGHDK and CDR2 SYGVNS. There are 13 residues in the CDR3. The V end lost 4 bases, the J end lost 6 bases, and 7 bases lay between the germline ends. The CDR3 coding sequence is TGTGCCAGCAGTGTCGAGAGTAATTCACCCCTCCACTTT. Translated: CASSVESNSPLHF.

The rearrangement uses TRBV30 and TRBJ2-6, with 7 bases fitting TRBD1. The V and J ends lost 3 bases and 4 bases, in that order; junction bases with no gene match: 9. Germline CDR1 GTSNPN, CDR2 SVGIG (reference sequence). The CDR3 sequence is 16 residues long. This CDR3 reads CAWRSKGASGANVLTF. CDR3 sequence (DNA): TGTGCCTGGAGATCTAAGGGGGCGTCGGGGGCCAACGTCCTGACTTTC.

Comment on this clone: This specimen includes other DNA sequences encoding the same CDR3. The chain links TRBV12-3 or TRBV12-4 to TRBJ1-2, with 7 bases matching TRBD1. The CDR3 consists of 13 residues. V shed 3 bases and J 6 bases; nucleotides not matched to a gene: 4. The CDR3 bases are TGTGCCAGCAGTTTCCGTACAGGGGATGGCTACACCTTC. It yields the protein CASSFRTGDGYTF.